These T cell receptor beta chains were read from a single sample in a study of molecular identifiers for immune sequencing clone quantification. TCRdb reprocessed the PCR reads via MiXCR and lists one record per CDR3 protein. Here the sample spans roughly 9,700 distinct CDR3 sequences, around 17% being singletons. Sequenced input: naive CD8+ T cells from blood, with Jurkat cell RNA spiked in. These receptors all stem from a human donor in good health. Some libraries in this study had Jurkat cell RNA spiked in. Both conserved end residues are part of each CDR3. A D gene is named only where the DNA matches it firmly. Not every row has a clone size; where given, it reads once, few, many or a size class.

CDR3nt,CDR3aa,abundance,j_gene,v_gene,d_gene
TGTGCCAGCAGCTTAGTGGAGCCGGAAGAGACCCAGTACTTC,CASSLVEPEETQYF,many,TRBJ2-5,TRBV7-9,NA
TGCAGTGCTAGAGAACAGGGGTCGGTCTACGAGCAGTACTTC,CSAREQGSVYEQYF,NA,TRBJ2-7,TRBV20-1,TRBD1
TGTGCCAGCAGTTTATTCCGGGGCCCGTACGAGCAGTACTTC,CASSLFRGPYEQYF,NA,TRBJ2-7,TRBV27,NA
TGTGCCAGCAGTTTAGGCCTAGCGGAAGAGACCCAGTACTTC,CASSLGLAEETQYF,medium-sized,TRBJ2-5,TRBV6-5,TRBD2
TGTGCCAGCTCACCGGAGACAGATAAAGATACGCAGTATTTT,CASSPETDKDTQYF,medium-sized,TRBJ2-3,TRBV18,NA
TGTGCCAGCAGCTTAGTAGGGGTTAGCAATCAGCCCCAGCATTTT,CASSLVGVSNQPQHF,many,TRBJ1-5,TRBV7-9,NA
TGTGCCAGCAGCTTAGCGGTTGGACCGCTGGGGCCCCAGCATTTT,CASSLAVGPLGPQHF,medium-sized,TRBJ1-5,TRBV7-6,NA
TGTGCCTGCTCGCGGGGGGGCGAGCAGTACTTC,CACSRGGEQYF,medium-sized,TRBJ2-7,TRBV30,TRBD2
TGTGCCAGCAGCTTAAGGTTAAGCGAGCAGTACTTC,CASSLRLSEQYF,NA,TRBJ2-7,TRBV11-1,NA
TGTGCCAGCAGCTTAGCCGTCAGCGGGACGCACTACAATGAGCAGTTCTTC,CASSLAVSGTHYNEQFF,NA,TRBJ2-1,TRBV11-2,TRBD2
TGTGCCAGCAGTGACTACGACGCCCATCCCCAGAATCAGCCCCAGCATTTT,CASSDYDAHPQNQPQHF,NA,TRBJ1-5,TRBV6-4,NA
TGTGCCAGCAGCTTAGCTAGGACTGTATATGCAGATACGCAGTATTTT,CASSLARTVYADTQYF,many,TRBJ2-3,TRBV11-2,NA
TGCAGCGTGGCTCACCGGCTGGCCTACGAGCAGTACTTC,CSVAHRLAYEQYF,medium-sized,TRBJ2-7,TRBV29-1,NA
TGTGCCAGCAGTCCGGGGGGGCCAGAGACCCAGTACTTC,CASSPGGPETQYF,few,TRBJ2-5,TRBV12-3/TRBV12-4,TRBD2
TGTGCCACCGCCCTAGTGGTTAACTCTTACGAGCAGTACTTC,CATALVVNSYEQYF,many,TRBJ2-7,TRBV28,NA
TGCGCCAGCAGTCAAGATCTAGCGGGAGGCCCCAGGGATGAGCAGTTCTTC,CASSQDLAGGPRDEQFF,many,TRBJ2-1,TRBV4-3,TRBD2
TGTGCCATCAGAAGCGACAGGGCCCTATACGAGCAGTACTTC,CAIRSDRALYEQYF,medium-sized,TRBJ2-7,TRBV10-3,TRBD1
TGTGCCAGCAGTTTATCTGGATGGGGTTACGAGCAGTACTTC,CASSLSGWGYEQYF,NA,TRBJ2-7,TRBV27,NA
TGTGCCAGCAGCCAAGTGGACCCCTGCGAGCAGTACTTC,CASSQVDPCEQYF,NA,TRBJ2-7,TRBV14,NA
TGTGCCAGCAGCTTAGAAGGGGGAGCCGGGGAGCTGTTTTTT,CASSLEGGAGELFF,few,TRBJ2-2,TRBV11-2,NA
TGTGCCAGCGGGTGGAAGGCAGGGGCACCTGGAAACACCATATATTTT,CASGWKAGAPGNTIYF,few,TRBJ1-3,TRBV6-2/TRBV6-3,NA
TGTGCCAGTAGTGACGGGGGGGGGCGTGAAGCTTTCTTT,CASSDGGGREAFF,medium-sized,TRBJ1-1,TRBV19,NA
TGTGCCTGGAGTGTAAGGTCTAATGAGCAGTTCTTC,CAWSVRSNEQFF,medium-sized,TRBJ2-1,TRBV30,NA